Listed below are T cell receptor beta chains from one sample, sequenced in a study of T cells expressing NK-cell markers. TCRdb reprocessed the 5' RACE reads, with one entry per CDR3 protein and no DNA. The sample holds about 160,000 distinct CDR3 sequences. The sample was blood T cells: a sorted CD56 or NKG2C T cell subset, CD4+ or CD8+ T cells, or bulk PBMC T cells (not recorded which). These receptors all come from a woman between 18 and 70 years old in good health. Both conserved end residues are part of each CDR3.

v_gene	j_gene	CDR3aa
TRBV3-1	TRBJ2-2	CASSPAGGTNTGELFF
TRBV7-9	TRBJ1-4	CASSPGTSLDEKLFF
TRBV20-1	TRBJ1-1	CSARDRRQNTEAFF
TRBV28	TRBJ2-1	CASSLLARTYPTRHNEQFF
TRBV11-2	TRBJ2-7	CASSSKYYEQYF
TRBV18	TRBJ2-1	CASSPALLRYNEQFF
TRBV29-1	TRBJ1-1	CSVVGGLGRTEAFF
TRBV12-3/TRBV12-4	TRBJ2-7	CASSALGTGGKSYEQYF
TRBV5-1	TRBJ2-1	CASRVSRGGQRTGEQFF
TRBV19	TRBJ2-2	CASTGFFGTGELFF
TRBV12-3/TRBV12-4	TRBJ2-1	CASSFLLSGAHNEQFF
TRBV4-1	TRBJ2-7	CASSQGARGRLTYEQYF
TRBV18	TRBJ2-2	CASSPIQGVELFF
TRBV5-1	TRBJ1-3	CASSGSVSDLSGNTIYF
TRBV29-1	TRBJ2-6	CSVALGGGTGKPSGANVLTF
TRBV12-3/TRBV12-4	TRBJ1-3	CASSLSSSGNTIYF
TRBV5-1	TRBJ2-1	CASTREGPDEQFF
TRBV20-1	TRBJ2-3	CSARGTSASPDTQYF
TRBV3-1	TRBJ1-1	CASSQGGSQNTEAFF
TRBV28	TRBJ2-2	CASSLNTGELFF
TRBV27	TRBJ2-2	CASSFSLAQGRITGELFF
TRBV5-1	TRBJ2-1	CASSLQGPLGLGTYNEQFF
TRBV24-1	TRBJ2-7	CATSDADREQYF
TRBV27	TRBJ2-7	CASSLSPVGQGRYEQYF
TRBV2	TRBJ2-2	CASNAGGELFF
TRBV15	TRBJ2-1	CATSLRRASGNWGGNEQFF
TRBV9	TRBJ2-5	CASSVAMGAWETQYF
TRBV2	TRBJ1-3	CASTTSTGRGNTIYF
TRBV19	TRBJ2-2	CASSIRQAPNTGELFF
TRBV2	TRBJ2-1	CASSMGTSRNEQFF
TRBV7-8	TRBJ1-3	CASSLETGAAFSGNTIYF
TRBV4-1	TRBJ2-1	CASRETSGKTYNEQFF
TRBV10-3	TRBJ1-2	CAISDTGTVYGYTF
TRBV5-1	TRBJ2-5	CASSLGNSGLETQYF
TRBV27	TRBJ2-2	CASTPLGVVYTGELFF
TRBV12-3/TRBV12-4	TRBJ2-3	CASRLDRGSSDTQYF
TRBV28	TRBJ1-5	CASSRQGYQPQHF
TRBV5-1	TRBJ1-3	CASSASGTQTGNTIYF
TRBV5-6	TRBJ2-1	CASSLVGPSFKRFF
TRBV4-2	TRBJ1-4	CASSQDLVSGTYDEKLFF
TRBV28	TRBJ2-7	CASSSIMGTGAWQYF
TRBV5-1	TRBJ1-1	CASSFRDRGTEAFF
TRBV20-1	TRBJ2-1	CSANSGTQQVDEQFF
TRBV4-1	TRBJ2-2	CASSRPWSPGQGGTGELFF
TRBV9	TRBJ2-2	CASSRLGTGELFF
TRBV4-2	TRBJ1-5	CASSQDPSDQPQHF
TRBV3-1	TRBJ1-1	CASSLWTGNTEAFF
TRBV6-1	TRBJ2-3	CASRRAQDTQYF
TRBV18	TRBJ2-7	CASSPGSQGQYEQYF